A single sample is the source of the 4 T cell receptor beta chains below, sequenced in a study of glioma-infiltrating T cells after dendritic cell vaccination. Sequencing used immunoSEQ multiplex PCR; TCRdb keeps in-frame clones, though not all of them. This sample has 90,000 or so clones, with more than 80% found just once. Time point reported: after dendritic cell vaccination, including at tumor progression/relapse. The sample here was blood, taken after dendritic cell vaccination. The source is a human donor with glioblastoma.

The CDR3 region is CASSPGTSGIFIDTQYF. The CDR3, as DNA: TGTGCCAGCAGCCCCGGGACTAGCGGGATTTTCATAGATACGCAGTATTTT. The chain links TRBV9 to TRBJ2-3, with TRBD2 identical over 13 bases. This CDR3 is built from 17 residues. J lost 5 bases, V lost 4 bases, and 10 bases had no gene match. The germline CDR1 and CDR2 sequences are SGDLS and YYNGEE.

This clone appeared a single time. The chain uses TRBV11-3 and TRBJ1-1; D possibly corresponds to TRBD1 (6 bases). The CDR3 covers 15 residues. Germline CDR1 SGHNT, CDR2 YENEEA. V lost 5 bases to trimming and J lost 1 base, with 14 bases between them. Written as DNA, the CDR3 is TGTGCCAGCAGCCAGAGGGGGAACGGGAACACTGAAGCTTTCTTT. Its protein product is CASSQRGNGNTEAFF. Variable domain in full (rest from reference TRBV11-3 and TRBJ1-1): EAGVVQSPRYKIIEKKQPVAFWCNPISGHNTLYWYLQNLGQGPELLIRYENEEAVDDSQLPKDRFSAERLKGVDSTLKIQPAELGDSAVYLCASSQRGNGNTEAFFGQGTRLTVV.

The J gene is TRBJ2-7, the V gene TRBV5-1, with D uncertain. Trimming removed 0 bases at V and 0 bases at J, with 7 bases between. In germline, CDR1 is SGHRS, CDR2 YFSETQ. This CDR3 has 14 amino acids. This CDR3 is CASSLGTNSYEQYV. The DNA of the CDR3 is TGCGCCAGCAGCTTGGGAACTAACTCCTACGAGCAGTACGTC.

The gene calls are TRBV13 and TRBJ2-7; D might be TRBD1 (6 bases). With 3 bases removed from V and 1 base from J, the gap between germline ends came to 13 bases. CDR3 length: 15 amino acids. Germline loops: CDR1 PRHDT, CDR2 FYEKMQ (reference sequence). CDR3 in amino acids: CASSFGQGRSYEQYF. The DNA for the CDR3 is TGTGCCAGCAGCTTCGGTCAGGGGAGATCCTACGAGCAGTACTTC.